These T cell receptor beta chains were read from a single sample in a study of graft-versus-host responses after intestinal transplantation. Assay: immunoSEQ multiplex PCR; the TCRdb copy retains only in-frame clones and omits some. This sample has 95,000 to 130,000 clones, with around nine tenths found just once. No antigens are known for them. The material was unstimulated CD4+ T cells sorted from spleen or lymph node cells, obtained before intestinal transplant. Every receptor here comes from a human donor who received an intestinal transplant. Both conserved end residues are trimmed from each CDR3. Only some rows state a clone size, as once, few, many or a class for expanded clones.

v_call	j_call	clone_size	cdr3_aa
TRBV2	TRBJ1-5	NA	ASSGGRNSNQPQH
TRBV29-1	TRBJ2-1	NA	SVDAAYNEQF
TRBV15	TRBJ2-1	once	ATSRLQGTGGDEQF
TRBV2	TRBJ2-1	NA	ASSLTGGVGEQF
TRBV9	TRBJ2-7	NA	ASSKTGDPSYEQY
TRBV14	TRBJ1-4	NA	ASSRLYEKLF
TRBV28	TRBJ2-3	NA	ASSLASGGTD
TRBV2	TRBJ1-4	NA	ASSADRENEKLF
TRBV6-1	TRBJ2-5	NA	ASRRAGETQY
TRBV2	TRBJ2-3	NA	ASSLLSRGSGGRDTQY
TRBV27	TRBJ1-2	NA	ASSTRGYTLANYGYT
TRBV7-7	TRBJ2-5	NA	ASSPLLIPQETQY
TRBV18	TRBJ1-1	NA	ASSPSWTEDTEAF
TRBV6-4	TRBJ2-1	NA	ASSAGGNEQF
TRBV5-1	TRBJ1-5	NA	ASSLNGQSYQPQH
TRBV6-1	TRBJ1-5	NA	ASSEVGGYSNQPQH
TRBV4-1	TRBJ2-2	NA	ASSFRTQGGGELF
TRBV5-4	TRBJ2-7	NA	ASSLGAGGPQYEQY